This T cell receptor beta chain was observed in a study of shared clonotypes between healthy human individuals. The V end lost 1 base, the J end lost 2 bases, and 9 bases lay between the germline ends. The CDR3 has 15 residues. Germline V gene data show CDR1 as KGHSH and CDR2 as LQKENI. The repertoire was sequenced with immunoSEQ multiplex PCR; TCRdb's copy has only in-frame clones and lacks some. The sample gives 2 million to 3 million clones, roughly nine tenths of which show up once; over 0.12% is in the top ten. The TCR comes from a man between 18 and 35 years old in good health. Sequenced input: naive CD4+ T cells sorted from blood. Described subset: CD45RA+ positively selected. This chain connects TRBV18 to TRBJ2-1; D remains ambiguous. The CDR3 DNA reads TGTGCCAGCTCACCACTGCAGAACCCCTACAATGAGCAGTTCTTC. It yields the protein CASSPLQNPYNEQFF.